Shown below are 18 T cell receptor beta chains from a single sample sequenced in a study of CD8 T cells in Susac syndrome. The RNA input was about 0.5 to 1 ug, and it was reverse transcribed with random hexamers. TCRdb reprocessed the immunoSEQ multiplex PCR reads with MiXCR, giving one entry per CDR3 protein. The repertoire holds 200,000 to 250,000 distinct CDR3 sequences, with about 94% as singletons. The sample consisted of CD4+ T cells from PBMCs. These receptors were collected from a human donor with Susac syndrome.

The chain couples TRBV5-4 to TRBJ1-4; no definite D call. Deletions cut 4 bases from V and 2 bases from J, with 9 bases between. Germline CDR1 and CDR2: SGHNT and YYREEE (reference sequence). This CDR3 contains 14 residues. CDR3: CASSIGRTNEKLFF. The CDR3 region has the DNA TGTGCCAGCAGCATCGGACGTACTAATGAAAAACTGTTTTTT.

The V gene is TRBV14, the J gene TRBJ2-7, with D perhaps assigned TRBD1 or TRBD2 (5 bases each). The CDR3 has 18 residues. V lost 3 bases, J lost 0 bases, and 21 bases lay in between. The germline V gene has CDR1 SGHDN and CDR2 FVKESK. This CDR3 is CASSQDISGRLISYEQYF. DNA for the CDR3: TGTGCCAGCAGCCAGGACATAAGCGGCAGGTTGATCTCCTACGAGCAGTACTTC.

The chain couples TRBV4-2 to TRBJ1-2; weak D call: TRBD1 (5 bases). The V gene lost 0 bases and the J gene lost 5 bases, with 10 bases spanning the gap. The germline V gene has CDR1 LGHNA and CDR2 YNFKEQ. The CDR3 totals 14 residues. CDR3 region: CASSQEAREYGYTF. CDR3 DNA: TGTGCCAGCAGCCAAGAGGCCAGGGAGTATGGCTACACCTTC.

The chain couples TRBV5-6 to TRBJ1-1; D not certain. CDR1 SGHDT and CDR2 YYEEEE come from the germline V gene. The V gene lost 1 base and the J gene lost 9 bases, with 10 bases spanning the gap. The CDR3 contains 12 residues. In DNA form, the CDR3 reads TGTGCCAGCAGCTTGAGGATGGGAAAAGCTTTCTTT. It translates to CASSLRMGKAFF. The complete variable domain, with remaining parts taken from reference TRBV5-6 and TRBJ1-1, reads DAGVTQSPTHLIKTRGQQVTLRCSPKSGHDTVSWYQQALGQGPQFIFQYYEEEERQRGNFPDRFSGHQFPNYSSELNVNALLLGDSALYLCASSLRMGKAFFGQGTRLTVV.

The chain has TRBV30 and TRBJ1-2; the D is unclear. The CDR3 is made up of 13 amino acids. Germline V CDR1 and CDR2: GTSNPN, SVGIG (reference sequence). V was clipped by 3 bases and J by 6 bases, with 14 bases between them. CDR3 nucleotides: TGTGCCTGGAGGTTCGGGGAAGTAGATGGCTACACCTTC. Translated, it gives CAWRFGEVDGYTF.

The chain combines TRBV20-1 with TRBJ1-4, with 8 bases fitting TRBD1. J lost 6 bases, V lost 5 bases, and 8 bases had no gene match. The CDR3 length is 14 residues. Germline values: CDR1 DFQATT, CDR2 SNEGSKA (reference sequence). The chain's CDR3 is CSAYGQGGYEKLFF. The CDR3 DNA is TGCAGTGCTTACGGACAGGGAGGTTATGAAAAACTGTTTTTT.

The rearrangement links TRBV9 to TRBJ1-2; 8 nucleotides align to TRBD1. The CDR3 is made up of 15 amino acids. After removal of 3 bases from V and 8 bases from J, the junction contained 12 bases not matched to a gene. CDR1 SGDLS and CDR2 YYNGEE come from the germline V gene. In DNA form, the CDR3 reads TGTGCCAGCAGCGCCGGAGACAGGGGAAGTAGGGGCTACACCTTC. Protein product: CASSAGDRGSRGYTF.

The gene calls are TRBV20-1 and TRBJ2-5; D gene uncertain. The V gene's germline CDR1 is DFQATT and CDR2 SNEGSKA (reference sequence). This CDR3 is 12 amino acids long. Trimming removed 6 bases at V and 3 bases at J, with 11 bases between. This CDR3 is CSADATKETQYF. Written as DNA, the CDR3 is TGCAGTGCAGACGCTACAAAAGAGACCCAGTACTTC.

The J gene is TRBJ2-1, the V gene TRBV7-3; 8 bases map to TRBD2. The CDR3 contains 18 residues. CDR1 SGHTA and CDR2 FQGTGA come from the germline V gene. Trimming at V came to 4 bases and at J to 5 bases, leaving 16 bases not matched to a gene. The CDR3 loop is CASSSSPLQRGMNNEQFF. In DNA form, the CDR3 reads TGTGCCAGCAGCTCATCCCCCCTCCAGCGGGGGATGAACAATGAGCAGTTCTTC. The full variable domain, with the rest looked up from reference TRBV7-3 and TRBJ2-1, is GAGVSQTPSNKVTEKGKYVELRCDPISGHTALYWYRQSLGQGPEFLIYFQGTGAADDSGLPNDRFFAVRPEGSVSTLKIQRTERGDSAVYLCASSSSPLQRGMNNEQFFGPGTRLTVL.

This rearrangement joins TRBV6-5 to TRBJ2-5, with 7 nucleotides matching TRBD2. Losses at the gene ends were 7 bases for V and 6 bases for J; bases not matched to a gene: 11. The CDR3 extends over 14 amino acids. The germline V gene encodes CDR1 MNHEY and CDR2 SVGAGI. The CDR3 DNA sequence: TGTGCCAGCACCATTGGGGGGGGAAAGAAGACCCAGTACTTC. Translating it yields CASTIGGGKKTQYF.

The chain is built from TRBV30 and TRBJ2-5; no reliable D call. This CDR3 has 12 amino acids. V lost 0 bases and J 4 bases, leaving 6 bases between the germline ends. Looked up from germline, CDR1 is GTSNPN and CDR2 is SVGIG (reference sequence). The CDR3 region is CAWSVSPETQYF. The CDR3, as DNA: TGTGCCTGGAGTGTATCTCCAGAGACCCAGTACTTC.

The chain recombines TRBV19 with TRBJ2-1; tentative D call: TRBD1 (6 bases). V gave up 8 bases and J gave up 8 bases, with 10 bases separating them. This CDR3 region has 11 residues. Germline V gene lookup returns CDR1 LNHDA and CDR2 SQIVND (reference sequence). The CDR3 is CASGHRDEQFF. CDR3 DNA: TGTGCCAGTGGCCACAGGGATGAGCAGTTCTTC.

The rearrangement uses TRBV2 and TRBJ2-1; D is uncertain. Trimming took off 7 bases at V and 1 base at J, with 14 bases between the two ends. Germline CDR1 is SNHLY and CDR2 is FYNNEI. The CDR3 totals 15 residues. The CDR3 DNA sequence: TGTGCCAGCACCCCTCAACCCCTTTCCTACAATGAGCAGTTCTTC. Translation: CASTPQPLSYNEQFF.

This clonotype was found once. The DNA for the CDR3 is TGTGCCAGCAGTCCGCCATCCTCAGGGGAATACCAAGAGACCCAGTACTTC. It translates to CASSPPSSGEYQETQYF. The gene calls are TRBV28 and TRBJ2-5; D perhaps matches TRBD1 (6 bases). Trimming stripped 5 bases from V and 0 bases from J, with 19 bases between. The CDR3 has 17 residues. Germline CDR1 is MDHEN and CDR2 is SYDVKM.

The DNA of the CDR3 is TGTGCCAGCAGAGACAGGGTAGGGGCTGAAGCTTTCTTT. This gives the protein CASRDRVGAEAFF. The rearrangement uses TRBV12-3 or TRBV12-4 and TRBJ1-1; 7 bases align to TRBD1. V was clipped by 6 bases and J by 6 bases; unmatched bases: 7. The CDR3 is 13 amino acids.

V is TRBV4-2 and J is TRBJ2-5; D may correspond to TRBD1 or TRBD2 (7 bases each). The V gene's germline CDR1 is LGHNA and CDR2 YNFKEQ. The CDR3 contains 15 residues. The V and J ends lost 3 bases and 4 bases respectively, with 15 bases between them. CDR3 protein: CASSQGTGEGETQYF. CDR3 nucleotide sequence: TGTGCCAGCAGCCAGGGAACAGGGGAGGGAGAGACCCAGTACTTC.

The CDR3 loop is CASRRTGPSRNSPLHF. CDR3 bases: TGTGCCAGCAGACGGACCGGGCCAAGCCGCAATTCACCCCTCCACTTT. The chain uses TRBV12-3 or TRBV12-4 and TRBJ1-6; no definite D call. This CDR3 region has 16 residues. V gave up 6 bases and J gave up 7 bases, with 19 bases separating them.

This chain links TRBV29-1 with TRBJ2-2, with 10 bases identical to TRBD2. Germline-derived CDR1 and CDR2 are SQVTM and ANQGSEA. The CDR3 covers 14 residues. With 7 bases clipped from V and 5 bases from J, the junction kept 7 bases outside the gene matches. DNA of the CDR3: TGCAGCGCCCAGCGGGGGGGCCTTACCGGGGAGCTGTTTTTT. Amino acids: CSAQRGGLTGELFF.